The next 20 T cell receptor beta chains were all read from a single sample in a study of spatial heterogeneity in lung cancer. A single record per CDR3 protein comes from TCRdb applying MiXCR to the 5' RACE reads. The sample shows just under 45,000 distinct CDR3 sequences, more than 20% of them seen only once. Sample time point: blood at routine non-recurrence follow-up after resection. Sample: PBMCs, taken at follow-up. All receptors derive from a female donor with early-stage non-small cell lung cancer.

The CDR3 loop reads CAWSSRSYEQYF. CDR3 sequence (DNA): TGTGCCTGGAGTTCCCGCTCCTACGAGCAGTACTTC. The gene calls are TRBV30 and TRBJ2-7; D not resolved. Germline loops: CDR1 GTSNPN, CDR2 SVGIG (reference sequence). The V and J ends lost 2 bases and 0 bases respectively, with 5 bases between them. This CDR3 spans 12 amino acids.

Turning to this clonotype: A much larger clone lies one base from this, so it may be a read error. The V call is TRBV19, the J call TRBJ2-3; possibly TRBD2 for D (6 bases). Germline values: CDR1 LNHDA, CDR2 SQIVND (reference sequence). V lost 5 bases and J lost 2, with 8 bases in between. CDR3 size: 13 residues. The CDR3 nucleotides are TGTGCCAGTAGTCGGGACTTCACAGATACGCAGTATTTT. Translating gives CASSRDFTDTQYF.

The sample holds one count of this clonotype. The chain carries TRBV19 and TRBJ2-6; D tentatively reads TRBD1 or TRBD2 (5 bases each). CDR1 LNHDA and CDR2 SQIVND come from the germline V gene (reference sequence). The V gene lost 3 bases and the J gene lost 1 base, with 7 bases spanning the gap. This CDR3 has 15 residues. CDR3 amino acids: CASSMWGSGANVLTF. As DNA, the CDR3 is TGTGCCAGTAGTATGTGGGGGTCTGGGGCCAACGTCCTGACTTTC.

V is TRBV5-5 and J is TRBJ2-2, with D perhaps TRBD1 (5 bases). Germline CDR1 and CDR2: SGHKS and YYEKEE (reference sequence). The CDR3 consists of 15 residues. Trimming took 1 base from V and 1 from J, leaving 8 bases between them. CDR3 in amino acids: CASSLWTLNTGELFF. Written as DNA, the CDR3 is TGTGCCAGCAGCTTGTGGACACTGAACACCGGGGAGCTGTTTTTT.

The sample holds a few counts of this clonotype. V is TRBV20-1 and J is TRBJ1-5; no firm D call. The CDR3 totals 12 residues. Germline values: CDR1 DFQATT, CDR2 SNEGSKA (reference sequence). Trimming left V 3 bases short and J 0 bases short, with 3 bases between. The CDR3 loop reads CSASNSNQPQHF. Written as DNA, the CDR3 is TGCAGTGCTAGTAATAGCAATCAGCCCCAGCATTTT.

This clonotype was seen ten or more times. This sequence joins TRBV5-1 and TRBJ2-6; 7 bases align to TRBD1. The CDR3 extends over 19 amino acids. V shed 0 bases and J 2 bases; nucleotides not matched to a gene: 11. CDR1 is SGHRS, CDR2 YFSETQ, per germline. In DNA, the CDR3 is TGCGCCAGCAGCTTGGCGCCGAGACAGGGCTTTGCTGGGGCCAACGTCCTGACTTTC. It yields the protein CASSLAPRQGFAGANVLTF.

This clonotype was observed a handful of times. V and J are TRBV12-3 or TRBV12-4 and TRBJ1-5, with D perhaps matching TRBD1 (5 bases). The germline V and J ends were trimmed by 1 base and 6 bases, with 13 bases remaining between them. The CDR3 is 15 residues long. CDR3 DNA: TGTGCCAGCAGTTTAGGTGCAGGGATCGGTCAGCCCCAGCATTTT. This translates into CASSLGAGIGQPQHF.

The V gene is TRBV3-1, the J gene TRBJ1-5; a possible D gene is TRBD1 (5 bases). This CDR3 has 14 residues. Trimming stripped 0 bases from V and 9 bases from J, with 12 bases between. Germline CDR1 reads LGHDT; CDR2 reads YNNKEL (reference sequence). CDR3 sequence reads: CASSQDPRVRPQHF. The CDR3 DNA sequence: TGTGCCAGCAGCCAAGATCCCAGGGTGCGGCCCCAGCATTTT. Using reference TRBV3-1 and TRBJ1-5 for the parts outside the CDR3, the full variable domain is DTAVSQTPKYLVTQMGNDKSIKCEQNLGHDTMYWYKQDSKKFLKIMFSYNNKELIINETVPNRFSPKSPDKAHLNLHINSLELGDSAVYFCASSQDPRVRPQHFGDGTRLSIL.

This clonotype showed up just a few times. The genes are TRBV20-1 and TRBJ2-5; 8 bases agree with TRBD2. Looked up from germline, CDR1 is DFQATT and CDR2 is SNEGSKA (reference sequence). V lost 5 bases, J lost 2 bases, and 7 bases stayed unmatched. The CDR3 spans 14 residues. CDR3 loop: CSAGKLAAQETQYF. The CDR3 region has the DNA TGCAGTGCTGGCAAACTAGCGGCTCAAGAGACCCAGTACTTC.

This clonotype turned up a few times. The chain joins TRBV5-4 to TRBJ2-7; tentatively, D is TRBD1 or TRBD2 (5 bases each). Germline V gene sequence: CDR1 SGHNT, CDR2 YYREEE (reference sequence). V shed 3 bases and J shed 0 bases, with 10 bases lying between them. CDR3 size: 14 residues. This CDR3 is CASSSRGDSYEQYF. DNA for the CDR3: TGTGCCAGCAGCTCCCGAGGGGACTCCTACGAGCAGTACTTC.

This clonotype was found many times. The CDR3 reads CSARDPSSGGTGELFF. DNA for the CDR3: TGCAGTGCTAGAGATCCGTCCAGCGGGGGGACCGGGGAGCTGTTTTTT. The V and J genes are TRBV20-1 and TRBJ2-2, with 9 bases that match TRBD2. There are 16 residues in the CDR3. CDR1 is DFQATT and CDR2 is SNEGSKA in the germline V gene (reference sequence). V dropped 0 bases and J dropped 5; count of bases not matched to a gene: 7.

The sample holds many counts of this clonotype. The V and J genes are TRBV29-1 and TRBJ2-3; 11 positions match TRBD1. CDR1 and CDR2 from the germline V gene are SQVTM and ANQGSEA. The V and J ends lost 7 bases and 14 bases, in that order; junction bases with no gene match: 5. The CDR3 totals 10 residues. The CDR3 nucleotides are TGCAGCGGGGGACAGGGGGAGGTGTATTTT. It specifies CSGGQGEVYF.

This clonotype was seen ten or more times. The V and J genes are TRBV20-1 and TRBJ1-5; no reliable D call. The CDR3 has 13 residues. CDR1 is DFQATT, CDR2 SNEGSKA, per germline (reference sequence). V was shortened by 1 base and J by 8 bases, with 12 bases between the two germline ends. CDR3 in amino acids: CSARGRPGEPQHF. CDR3 sequence (DNA): TGCAGTGCTAGAGGACGCCCCGGGGAGCCCCAGCATTTT.

The table lists this clonotype with many counts. The chain has TRBV18 and TRBJ2-7, with unresolved D. V lost 3 bases, J lost 3 bases, and 9 bases lay in between. This CDR3 comprises 13 residues. CDR1 is KGHSH and CDR2 is LQKENI in the germline V gene. CDR3 region: CASSPLGYYEQYF. The CDR3 DNA is TGTGCCAGCTCACCTCTGGGCTACTACGAGCAGTACTTC.

This clonotype was detected many times. The chain joins TRBV7-3 to TRBJ1-1; 7 positions agree with TRBD1. The CDR3 loop spans 16 amino acids. Germline V gives CDR1 SGHTA, CDR2 FQGTGA. The V gene end was trimmed by 4 bases and the J gene end by 6 bases; junction bases not matched to a gene: 14. CDR3 region: CASSSNPGGRGAEAFF. CDR3 DNA sequence: TGTGCCAGCAGCTCCAATCCAGGGGGGAGAGGGGCTGAAGCTTTCTTT.

The genes are TRBV7-2 and TRBJ1-6; D not certain. V dropped 2 bases and J dropped 3 bases, with 8 bases sitting between them. CDR1 and CDR2 (germline): SGHTA, FQGNSA. CDR3 length: 15 residues. The CDR3 loop reads CASSLQVHYNSPLHF. CDR3 DNA sequence: TGTGCCAGCAGCTTACAGGTGCACTATAATTCACCCCTCCACTTT.

This clonotype was counted only a few times. V usage is TRBV7-8 and J usage is TRBJ1-1; a possible D gene is TRBD1 (6 bases). Germline V lookup: CDR1 SGHVS, CDR2 FQNEAQ. Between the trimmed V and J ends, which lost 4 bases and 6 bases, there was a span of 15 bases. The CDR3 spans 14 residues. CDR3 DNA sequence: TGTGCCAGCAGCTCCCGGGACGGGGGGCCTGAAGCTTTCTTT. It yields the protein CASSSRDGGPEAFF.

The chain carries TRBV5-1 and TRBJ2-7; TRBD2 agrees at 11 bases. This CDR3 region has 15 residues. Trimming removed 4 bases from V and 3 bases from J; junction bases left unmatched: 6. Germline values: CDR1 SGHRS, CDR2 YFSETQ. CDR3 bases: TGCGCCAGCAGCCTAGGGACTAGCGGATTCTACGAGCAGTACGTC. Protein sequence: CASSLGTSGFYEQYV.

The V and J genes are TRBV25-1 and TRBJ1-1; tentatively, D is TRBD1 (5 bases). This CDR3 is 12 amino acids long. Trimming shortened V by 6 bases and J by 8 bases, and 13 bases separated the two germline ends. Germline V lookup: CDR1 MGHDK, CDR2 SYGVNS. The CDR3 DNA follows: TGTGCCAGCAGAGAAAGGGGAACAGAAGCTTTCTTT. Its translation is CASRERGTEAFF.

The chain is built from TRBV3-1 and TRBJ1-5, with a weak D call TRBD1 (5 bases). The CDR3 consists of 15 residues. In germline, CDR1 is LGHDT, CDR2 YNNKEL (reference sequence). Trimming removed 5 bases at V and 3 bases at J, with 14 bases between. The CDR3 DNA sequence: TGTGCCAGCAGCTGGACCTCCGGGGCCAATCAGCCCCAGCATTTT. Amino acid sequence: CASSWTSGANQPQHF.